This TCR beta chain was obtained from a study of blood T cell repertoires in COVID-19. Measured with immunoSEQ multiplex PCR; TCRdb has only the in-frame clones, and not every one. The sample lists 50,000 or so clones, about 85% occurring once. Input material: peripheral blood. The TCR sequence derives from a man over 45 with acute or convalescent COVID-19.

CDR3 region: CSASPLGGANYGYTF. The CDR3, as DNA: TGCAGTGCTAGTCCCCTTGGGGGGGCTAACTATGGCTACACCTTC. This rearrangement joins TRBV20-1 to TRBJ1-2; D possibly corresponds to TRBD1 (5 bases). CDR1 and CDR2 from the germline V gene are DFQATT and SNEGSKA (reference sequence). V lost 3 bases to trimming and J lost 0 bases, with 14 bases between them. The CDR3 is made up of 15 amino acids.